The 31 T cell receptor beta chains below were found in one sample sequenced in a study of cytomegalovirus exposure and HLA in healthy donors. The study ran its PCR with 60 Vbeta and 13 Jbeta primers. Profiled with immunoSEQ multiplex PCR; TCRdb holds only in-frame clones, not every one. The sample comprises tens of thousands of clones, roughly 50% of which are singletons, and around 11% rests with the top ten. Material: PBMCs. These receptors were collected from a human donor in good health.

The count of this clone is one. The rearrangement links TRBV27 to TRBJ1-5, with D uncertain. Trimming cost V 3 bases and J 0 bases, with 3 bases left between them. CDR3 size: 13 residues. Germline V gene data show CDR1 as MNHEY and CDR2 as SMNVEV (reference sequence). The CDR3 bases are TGTGCCAGCAGTTTCAATAGCAATCAGCCCCAGCATTTT. This encodes CASSFNSNQPQHF.

The table lists this clone with a few counts. V and J are TRBV6-6 and TRBJ1-1; D is ambiguous. Trimming took off 8 bases at V and 8 bases at J, with 21 bases between the two ends. CDR3 length: 14 residues. Germline V gene sequence: CDR1 MNHNY, CDR2 SVGAGI (reference sequence). The CDR3 DNA is TGTGCCAGCTTATTAACGGAAGGGAGGCGGGAAGCTTTCTTT. It yields the protein CASLLTEGRREAFF.

As concerns this clone: One end of the junction varies from germline; a read error may be responsible. This sequence joins TRBV7-9 and TRBJ2-7; 8 nucleotides agree with TRBD2. This CDR3 is built from 16 residues. The germline V gene has CDR1 SEHNR and CDR2 FQNEAQ (reference sequence). The CDR3 spells CSSSFRGGRPPYEQYF. Here the CDR3 DNA reads TGTTCCAGCAGCTTCCGGGGGGGCCGCCCCCCCTACGAGCAGTACTTC. The full variable domain, completed using reference TRBV7-9 and TRBJ2-7, is DTGVSQNPRHKITKRGQNVTFRCDPISEHNRLYWYRQTLGQGPEFLTYFQNEAQLEKSRLLSDRFSAERPKGSFSTLEIQRTEQGDSAMYLCSSSFRGGRPPYEQYFGPGTRLTVT.

As regards this clone: Relative to the germline gene, one junction end is altered; a read error may explain this. J is TRBJ1-1 and V is TRBV19, with no clear D. The CDR3 is made up of 13 amino acids. Germline CDR1 and CDR2: LNHDA and SQIVND (reference sequence). The CDR3 DNA follows: TGTGCCAGTAGTATGGCCGTGAACCCTGAAGCTTTCTTT. Amino acid sequence: CASSMAVNPEAFF.

This clone was seen only a few times. The chain recombines TRBV4-3 with TRBJ2-3; 9 bases align to TRBD1. The germline V gene has CDR1 LGHNA and CDR2 YSLEER. The junction had 18 bases not matched to a gene; V was cut back by 3 bases and J by 2 bases. CDR3 length: 20 amino acids. CDR3 sequence: CASSHEGVSVGQGFTDTQYF. The CDR3 DNA reads as TGCGCCAGCAGCCACGAAGGGGTCTCCGTGGGACAGGGATTCACAGATACGCAGTATTTT.

As to this clone: The junction does not match germline at one end; this may be a read error. This chain uses TRBV6-4 with TRBJ2-1; a possible D gene is TRBD2 (7 bases). This CDR3 has 14 residues. The germline V gene has CDR1 MRHNA and CDR2 SNTAGT. The CDR3 region has the DNA TGTGCCAGCAGTGACTCGGGGGGGCTAAATGGGCAGTTCTTC. This encodes CASSDSGGLNGQFF.

V usage is TRBV5-1 and J usage is TRBJ1-2; maybe TRBD1 (5 bases). This CDR3 has 13 amino acids. V was pared by 4 bases and J by 5 bases, with 12 bases between. Per germline, CDR1 SGHRS and CDR2 YFSETQ. The CDR3 coding sequence is TGCGCCAGCAGCGCGGACGGGGGATATGGCTACACCTTC. This codes for CASSADGGYGYTF.

The chain carries TRBV7-2 and TRBJ1-2, with 9 positions matching TRBD1. The junction had 10 bases not matched to a gene; V was cut back by 2 bases and J by 3 bases. This CDR3 spans 17 amino acids. Germline lookup yields CDR1 SGHTA and CDR2 FQGNSA. For the CDR3, the DNA is TGTGCCAGCAGCTTAATCGGGACAGGGAGAGGGGACTATGGCTACACCTTC. Protein: CASSLIGTGRGDYGYTF.

The chain joins TRBV4-1 to TRBJ1-4; a weak D match, TRBD1 (6 bases). The V and J ends lost 5 bases and 0 bases respectively, with 10 bases between them. The CDR3 is 15 amino acids. Germline V gene data show CDR1 as MGHRA and CDR2 as YSYEKL. CDR3 in amino acids: CASSFEGATNEKLFF. Here the CDR3 DNA reads TGCGCCAGCAGCTTCGAGGGGGCAACTAATGAAAAACTGTTTTTT.

This rearrangement joins TRBV6-1 to TRBJ1-3, with D possibly being TRBD1 (6 bases). The ends were cut back, 6 bases at V and 0 bases at J, with 6 bases in the middle. CDR1 and CDR2 from the germline V gene are MNHNS and SASEGT. The CDR3 is made up of 13 amino acids. The CDR3 DNA reads as TGTGCCAGCAGACAGGGCTCTGGAAACACCATATATTTT. Residues: CASRQGSGNTIYF.

This clone has a handful of counts. The junction departs from the called germline gene at one end, perhaps through a read error. V and J are TRBV15 and TRBJ2-7; D remains unclear. CDR1 is LNHNV and CDR2 is YYDKDF in the germline V gene (reference sequence). This CDR3 has 13 amino acids. The CDR3 bases are TGTGCCACCAGCAGAGCCCAAAACTACGGGCAGTACTTC. This sequence encodes CATSRAQNYGQYF. Full variable domain (rest looked up from reference TRBV15 and TRBJ2-7): DAMVIQNPRYQVTQFGKPVTLSCSQTLNHNVMYWYQQKSSQAPKLLFHYYDKDFNNEADTPDNFQSRRPNTSFCFLDIRSPGLGDTAMYLCATSRAQNYGQYFGPGTRLTVT.

The V and J genes are TRBV21-1 and TRBJ2-5; TRBD2, the table's D call, lacks a check against the DNA. TRBV21-1 is labeled a pseudogene. CDR3 size: 18 residues. CDR3 coding DNA: TGTGCCAGCCTACAAAGTGGGACTAGCGGGGGGGCCATCGAGACCCAGTACTTC. It yields the protein CASLQSGTSGGAIETQYF.

This chain uses TRBV7-9 with TRBJ2-7; D is uncertain. This CDR3 spans 15 amino acids. Trimming stripped 4 bases from V and 2 bases from J, with 15 bases between. Germline assignment: CDR1 SEHNR and CDR2 FQNEAQ (reference sequence). The CDR3: CASSWPAGTAYEQYF. CDR3 coding DNA: TGTGCCAGCAGCTGGCCAGCCGGAACAGCCTACGAGCAGTACTTC.

The V and J genes are TRBV5-1 and TRBJ2-7; unclear D gene. Per germline, CDR1 SGHRS and CDR2 YFSETQ. The CDR3 has 12 amino acids. Trimming removed 4 bases from V and 1 base from J, with 6 bases in between. CDR3 residues: CASSATSYEQYF. As DNA, the CDR3 is TGCGCCAGCAGCGCTACGTCCTACGAGCAGTACTTC.

The rearrangement links TRBV5-1 to TRBJ1-6; D perhaps matches TRBD1 (5 bases). The CDR3 contains 16 residues. Germline V gene lookup returns CDR1 SGHRS and CDR2 YFSETQ. V shed 4 bases and J shed 6 bases, with 17 bases lying between them. The CDR3 loop reads CASSAGPLGVNSPLHF. CDR3 nucleotide sequence: TGCGCCAGCAGCGCGGGGCCCTTAGGGGTTAATTCACCCCTCCACTTT.

The chain joins TRBV7-2 to TRBJ2-5, with 7 bases matching TRBD1. V lost 5 bases, J lost 3 bases, and 6 bases stayed unmatched. Per germline, CDR1 SGHTA and CDR2 FQGNSA. The CDR3 consists of 14 residues. For the CDR3, the DNA is TGTGCCAGCAGCGAGGGGGCGCGAGAAGAGACCCAGTACTTC. It is translated as CASSEGAREETQYF.

This clone was observed a handful of times. The CDR3 is CAWCSLSGNEQFF. In DNA form, the CDR3 reads TGTGCCTGGTGTTCCCTTAGCGGGAATGAGCAGTTCTTC. The gene calls are TRBV30 and TRBJ2-1; 7 bases agree with TRBD2. The CDR3 consists of 13 residues. V trimming: 5 bases; J trimming: 7 bases; junction bases outside the gene matches: 8. The germline gives CDR1 GTSNPN, CDR2 SVGIG (reference sequence).

The CDR3 DNA is TGTGCCAGCAGCCCTATATCCTACGAGCAGTACTTC. It encodes CASSPISYEQYF. The V gene is TRBV2, the J gene TRBJ2-5; D ambiguous. The J call may not be correct, given that the DNA end is closer to TRBJ2-7. Germline CDR1 and CDR2: SNHLY and FYNNEI. The CDR3 runs 12 residues.

The CDR3, as DNA: TGTGCCAGCTCACCAGGGAGCTCTGGAAACACCATATATTTT. Translation gives CASSPGSSGNTIYF. The V and J genes are TRBV18 and TRBJ1-3, with D unclear. This CDR3 is 14 amino acids long. Germline CDR1 and CDR2: KGHSH and LQKENI. Trimming removed 2 bases from V and 0 bases from J, with 5 bases in between.

The chain has TRBV2 and TRBJ2-7; D is possibly TRBD1 (7 bases). Germline V gene data show CDR1 as SNHLY and CDR2 as FYNNEI. V was cut by 7 bases and J by 1 base, with 14 bases left in between. This CDR3 has 14 amino acids. CDR3 loop: CASMGQGGSYEQYF. CDR3 DNA sequence: TGTGCCAGCATGGGTCAGGGGGGATCCTACGAGCAGTACTTC.

The rearrangement links TRBV5-1 to TRBJ2-1; 11 positions match TRBD1. V was clipped by 0 bases and J by 8 bases; unmatched bases: 13. CDR3 length equals 18 residues. Germline-derived CDR1 and CDR2 are SGHRS and YFSETQ. Here the CDR3 reads CASSLAGSGTGGRDEQFF. Written as DNA, the CDR3 is TGCGCCAGCAGCTTGGCGGGTTCCGGGACAGGGGGTCGGGATGAGCAGTTCTTC.

As regards this clone: The junction shows a germline mismatch at one end, possibly a read error. The chain carries TRBV5-6 and TRBJ1-2; D is unresolved. CDR1 is SGHDT, CDR2 YYEEEE, per germline. The CDR3 is made up of 13 amino acids. The CDR3 sequence: CASSLGGSYGYPF. CDR3 DNA sequence: TGTGCCAGCAGCTTGGGCGGGAGCTATGGCTACCCCTTC.

The chain joins TRBV10-3 to TRBJ2-3; TRBD2 might be the D (6 bases). Germline CDR1 is ENHRY and CDR2 is SYGVKD. V was pared by 11 bases and J by 6 bases, with 21 bases between. The CDR3 has 14 amino acids. In DNA, the CDR3 is TGTGCCTCTTCAGCGGGTGGAATTGGGGATACGCAGTATTTT. Translating gives CASSAGGIGDTQYF.

The V and J genes are TRBV7-2 and TRBJ2-1; unclear D gene. The V end was cut by 3 bases, the J end by 5 bases, with 8 bases between. Germline-derived CDR1 and CDR2 are SGHTA and FQGNSA. The CDR3 covers 13 residues. CDR3 loop: CASSFRRNNEQFF. The DNA for the CDR3 is TGTGCCAGCAGCTTCCGCAGGAACAATGAGCAGTTCTTC.

A few counts support this clone. V is TRBV6-1 and J is TRBJ2-7; 7 bases line up with TRBD2. The V and J ends lost 8 bases and 9 bases, in that order; junction bases with no gene match: 13. The CDR3 totals 13 residues. Germline assignment: CDR1 MNHNS and CDR2 SASEGT. The CDR3 region has the DNA TGTGCCAGCGGCGGGGAGGGCCGGAGTGTGCAGTACTTC. Amino acids: CASGGEGRSVQYF.

This clone was observed a few times. This sequence joins TRBV5-1 and TRBJ1-1, with a tentative D call TRBD1 (5 bases). CDR1 and CDR2 (germline): SGHRS, YFSETQ. The CDR3 loop spans 14 amino acids. V was pared by 1 base and J by 2 bases, with 9 bases between. As DNA, the CDR3 is TGCGCCAGCAGCTTGACAGGCCTCAACACTGAAGCTTTCTTT. It translates to CASSLTGLNTEAFF.

This clone was recorded a few times. The V call is TRBV5-1, the J call TRBJ1-1; D may be TRBD1 (5 bases). The CDR3 spans 15 residues. V was cut by 4 bases and J by 1 base, with 14 bases left in between. Germline V lookup: CDR1 SGHRS, CDR2 YFSETQ. The CDR3 protein is CASSLDRRSNTEAFF. In DNA form, the CDR3 reads TGCGCCAGCAGCCTAGACAGACGCTCGAACACTGAAGCTTTCTTT.

The V gene is TRBV6-1, the J gene TRBJ2-1; 8 bases align to TRBD2. CDR3 length: 14 residues. Germline-derived CDR1 and CDR2 are MNHNS and SASEGT. The V gene end was trimmed by 10 bases and the J gene end by 2 bases; junction bases not matched to a gene: 7. CDR3 in amino acids: CATHLSGAYNEQFF. DNA for the CDR3: TGTGCCACCCACCTTAGCGGGGCCTACAATGAGCAGTTCTTC.

About this clone itself: The same CDR3 is also encoded by other DNA sequences in this sample. The V gene is TRBV4-2, the J gene TRBJ1-3; D gene ambiguous. The CDR3 spans 15 residues. In germline, CDR1 is LGHNA, CDR2 YNFKEQ. The ends were cut back, 0 bases at V and 2 bases at J, with 8 bases in the middle. The CDR3 reads CASSQDGGPGNTIYF. The CDR3 region has the DNA TGTGCCAGCAGCCAAGATGGAGGTCCTGGAAACACCATATATTTT.

The V gene is TRBV5-1, the J gene TRBJ1-2; the match to TRBD1 covers 12 bases. This CDR3 is 14 amino acids long. V was pared by 3 bases and J by 8 bases, with 5 bases of the junction left unmatched. The germline V gene has CDR1 SGHRS and CDR2 YFSETQ. CDR3 nucleotides: TGCGCCAGCAGCTCAGGGACAGGGGGCAACGGCTACACCTTC. It yields the protein CASSSGTGGNGYTF.

V is TRBV7-9 and J is TRBJ1-1, with D maybe TRBD1 (5 bases). Trimming cost V 6 bases and J 7 bases, with 15 bases left between them. Looked up from germline, CDR1 is SEHNR and CDR2 is FQNEAQ (reference sequence). This CDR3 has 13 residues. The CDR3 coding sequence is TGTGCCAGCAGAGATAGATTGGGGGGTGAAGCTTTCTTT. This codes for CASRDRLGGEAFF.